One and the same sample provided the 22 T cell receptor beta chains below, sequenced in a study of OX40 agonist ivuxolimab in advanced cancers. Only in-frame clones appear in the TCRdb table, and some are missing; sequencing was by immunoSEQ multiplex PCR. The sample comprises tens of thousands of clones, around 88% of which are singletons, and over 2% rests with the top ten. The sequencing here drew on CD4+ or CD8+ T cells sorted from blood, taken in a trial of the OX40 agonist ivuxolimab. The receptors derive from an adult with an advanced solid tumor such as melanoma, head and neck, liver or kidney cancer.

The J gene is TRBJ1-4, the V gene TRBV18, with TRBD1 identical over 7 bases. CDR1 and CDR2 from the germline V gene are KGHSH and LQKENI. V lost 6 bases to trimming and J lost 4 bases; unmatched junction nucleotides: 8. This CDR3 comprises 15 residues. In DNA form, the CDR3 reads TGTGCCAGCTCGCCAGGGGGTCGGGATAATGAAAAACTGTTTTTT. It encodes CASSPGGRDNEKLFF.

V and J are TRBV19 and TRBJ2-5; TRBD1 matches 7 bases. Germline assignment: CDR1 LNHDA and CDR2 SQIVND (reference sequence). V gave up 3 bases and J gave up 4 bases; unmatched junction bases: 8. This CDR3 spans 15 amino acids. In nucleotides, the CDR3 is TGTGCCAGTAGTATGTCTGGACAGGTGGGAGAGACCCAGTACTTC. Amino acid sequence: CASSMSGQVGETQYF.

This chain joins TRBV20-1 and TRBJ2-5; D unclear. Trimming took 4 bases from V and 3 from J, leaving 6 bases between them. This CDR3 has 11 residues. Germline V gene data show CDR1 as DFQATT and CDR2 as SNEGSKA (reference sequence). CDR3 DNA sequence: TGCAGTGCTATCCCCAAAGAGACCCAGTACTTC. Translated: CSAIPKETQYF.

This clone appeared once. V gene TRBV4-2 combines with J gene TRBJ2-1, with D hard to call. This CDR3 is built from 16 residues. V gave up 2 bases and J gave up 6 bases, with 17 bases separating them. CDR1 and CDR2 from the germline V gene are LGHNA and YNFKEQ. CDR3 coding DNA: TGTGCCAGCAGCCAAACCGGGTCTCTGTCCGGCAATGAGCAGTTCTTC. It codes for CASSQTGSLSGNEQFF.

This chain uses TRBV7-9 with TRBJ2-7, with 11 bases identical to TRBD1. Germline V gives CDR1 SEHNR, CDR2 FQNEAQ (reference sequence). The CDR3 has 15 amino acids. V dropped 2 bases and J dropped 7; count of bases not matched to a gene: 7. The CDR3 DNA is TGTGCCAGCAGCTTATTCGGACAGGGGGCAGGGGAGCAGTACTTC. Translation gives CASSLFGQGAGEQYF.

The chain recombines TRBV29-1 with TRBJ1-1; D is possibly TRBD1 (6 bases). V was cut by 4 bases and J by 5 bases, with 17 bases left in between. The CDR3 spans 14 residues. Germline values: CDR1 SQVTM, CDR2 ANQGSEA. The CDR3, as DNA: TGCAGCGTTGGCGCCCAGGGGTCAAGGACTGAAGCTTTCTTT. Translated: CSVGAQGSRTEAFF.

The DNA for the CDR3 is TGTGCCAGCCGCAGGGACAGCAGATATGGCTACACCTTC. Translated, it gives CASRRDSRYGYTF. This chain connects TRBV19 to TRBJ1-2, with TRBD1 identical over 7 bases. V lost 9 bases, J lost 5 bases, and 9 bases stayed unmatched. The germline V gene has CDR1 LNHDA and CDR2 SQIVND (reference sequence). The CDR3 length is 13 residues.

The chain joins TRBV28 to TRBJ1-3, with D unresolved. V gave up 2 bases and J gave up 0 bases, with 8 bases separating them. Germline assignment: CDR1 MDHEN and CDR2 SYDVKM. The CDR3 runs 15 residues. In DNA form, the CDR3 reads TGTGCCAGCAGTTTAACCCTTCTCTCTGGAAACACCATATATTTT. This translates into CASSLTLLSGNTIYF.

The rearrangement uses TRBV5-1 and TRBJ2-3; the match to TRBD2 covers 10 bases. Unmatched junction bases numbered 7, after V lost 4 bases and J lost 2 bases. CDR1 and CDR2 (germline): SGHRS, YFSETQ. The CDR3 totals 16 residues. This CDR3 reads CASSLTSGVNTDTQYF. In nucleotides, the CDR3 is TGCGCCAGCAGCCTCACTAGCGGGGTAAACACAGATACGCAGTATTTT.

V and J are TRBV27 and TRBJ2-7; possibly TRBD2 for D (6 bases). Trimming cost V 6 bases and J 2 bases, with 17 bases left between them. The CDR3 totals 15 residues. The germline V gene has CDR1 MNHEY and CDR2 SMNVEV (reference sequence). The CDR3, as DNA: TGTGCCAGCAGCCGGGGAGGAGCGCCTGCCTACGAGCAGTACTTC. As protein: CASSRGGAPAYEQYF.

The chain uses TRBV9 and TRBJ2-2; D is perhaps TRBD2 (5 bases). Between the trimmed V and J ends, which lost 4 bases and 0 bases, there was a span of 13 bases. The CDR3 has 16 amino acids. Germline CDR1 and CDR2: SGDLS and YYNGEE. The CDR3 region has the DNA TGTGCCAGCAGCTTTTCGACTACCCCGAACACCGGGGAGCTGTTTTTT. This gives the protein CASSFSTTPNTGELFF.

This sequence joins TRBV21-1 and TRBJ2-2. TRBV21-1 is flagged as a pseudogene. CDR3 length: 11 amino acids. Written as DNA, the CDR3 is TGTGCCAGCAGCTGCACCGGGGAGCTGTTTTTT. This gives the protein CASSCTGELFF.

CDR3 nucleotides: TGTGCCTGGAGTCGGGATTTTAATTCACCCCTCCACTTT. Protein: CAWSRDFNSPLHF. J is TRBJ1-6 and V is TRBV30, with unresolved D. This CDR3 has 13 amino acids. V dropped 2 bases and J dropped 6 bases, with 8 bases sitting between them. CDR1 is GTSNPN, CDR2 SVGIG, per germline (reference sequence).

This chain connects TRBV18 to TRBJ2-7; a possible D gene is TRBD1 (5 bases). Between the trimmed V and J ends, which lost 6 bases and 7 bases, there was a span of 19 bases. Germline V lookup: CDR1 KGHSH, CDR2 LQKENI. CDR3 length: 14 residues. The CDR3 region has the DNA TGTGCCAGCTCTATTGGGGCAGAAACGCGGGAGCAGTACTTC. Its translation: CASSIGAETREQYF.

This clone was detected once. The chain combines TRBV4-3 with TRBJ1-6; 8 positions agree with TRBD1. V lost 2 bases and J lost 8; bases outside the gene matches: 8. Germline assignment: CDR1 LGHNA and CDR2 YSLEER. There are 16 residues in the CDR3. The CDR3 coding sequence is TGCGCCAGCAGCCAAATGCGGGCAGGGGGCGATTCACCCCTCCACTTT. This translates into CASSQMRAGGDSPLHF.

For the CDR3, the DNA is TGTGCCAGCAGCAATGCGAGGGAGGGTAGGTTCTTC. Encoded protein: CASSNAREGRFF. The chain has TRBV28 and TRBJ2-1; the match to TRBD2 covers 7 bases. V dropped 6 bases and J dropped 15; count of bases not matched to a gene: 11. This CDR3 contains 12 residues. CDR1 and CDR2 (germline): MDHEN, SYDVKM. The full variable domain, its missing parts supplied by reference TRBV28 and TRBJ2-1, is DVKVTQSSRYLVKRTGEKVFLECVQDMDHENMFWYRQDPGLGLRLIYFSYDVKMKEKGDIPEGYSVSREKKERFSLILESASTNQTSMYLCASSNAREGRFFGPGTRLTVL.

The rearrangement uses TRBV15 and TRBJ2-3; no definite D call. Germline CDR1 is LNHNV and CDR2 is YYDKDF (reference sequence). The germline V and J ends were trimmed by 0 bases and 6 bases, with 16 bases remaining between them. CDR3 length: 16 amino acids. Here the CDR3 reads CATSREGMRPRDTQYF. In DNA, the CDR3 is TGTGCCACCAGCAGAGAGGGGATGAGGCCCAGGGATACGCAGTATTTT.

This sequence joins TRBV6-5 and TRBJ1-4; possible D gene TRBD1, 6 bases. This CDR3 is 14 amino acids long. The V gene lost 5 bases and the J gene lost 8 bases, with 15 bases spanning the gap. In germline, CDR1 is MNHEY, CDR2 SVGAGI. In DNA form, the CDR3 reads TGTGCCAGCAGTGGCGCACAGGGCTTAGAAAAACTGTTTTTT. This sequence encodes CASSGAQGLEKLFF.

This clone came up once. Written as DNA, the CDR3 is TGTGCCAGCAGCTTAGCGGGGGTGGGCAATGAGCAGTTCTTC. Translated, it gives CASSLAGVGNEQFF. The gene calls are TRBV11-2 and TRBJ2-1, with D possibly TRBD2 on 6 matching bases. The V end lost 1 base, the J end lost 6 bases, and 10 bases lay between the germline ends. The CDR3 spans 14 residues. Germline V lookup: CDR1 SGHAT, CDR2 FQNNGV.

This clone was counted a few times. This sequence joins TRBV28 and TRBJ2-1; D is undetermined. The germline V and J ends were trimmed by 4 bases and 15 bases, with 22 bases remaining between them. CDR3 length: 14 residues. Germline lookup yields CDR1 MDHEN and CDR2 SYDVKM. The CDR3 bases are TGTGCCAGCAGTTATGAGGAAAATGCGGTTCGTTGGTTCTTC. Protein: CASSYEENAVRWFF. The full variable domain, in which reference TRBV28 and TRBJ2-1 provide the parts outside the CDR3, is DVKVTQSSRYLVKRTGEKVFLECVQDMDHENMFWYRQDPGLGLRLIYFSYDVKMKEKGDIPEGYSVSREKKERFSLILESASTNQTSMYLCASSYEENAVRWFFGPGTRLTVL.

Regarding this clone: The junction departs from the called germline gene at one end, perhaps through a read error. The CDR3 spells CASSQEGAAGFYEQCF. CDR3 nucleotide sequence: TGCGCCAGCAGCCAAGAAGGCGCAGCGGGGTTCTACGAGCAGTGCTTC. This chain joins TRBV4-1 and TRBJ2-7; 7 positions agree with TRBD2. Germline-derived CDR1 and CDR2 are MGHRA and YSYEKL. This CDR3 contains 16 residues.

The rearrangement links TRBV6-5 to TRBJ1-1; TRBD1 matches 7 bases. Germline V gives CDR1 MNHEY, CDR2 SVGAGI. The CDR3 runs to 15 residues. V was clipped by 0 bases and J by 10 bases; unmatched bases: 11. The CDR3 protein is CASSYSDVLQGRAFF. The DNA of the CDR3 is TGTGCCAGCAGTTACTCCGACGTCCTACAGGGGCGAGCTTTCTTT.